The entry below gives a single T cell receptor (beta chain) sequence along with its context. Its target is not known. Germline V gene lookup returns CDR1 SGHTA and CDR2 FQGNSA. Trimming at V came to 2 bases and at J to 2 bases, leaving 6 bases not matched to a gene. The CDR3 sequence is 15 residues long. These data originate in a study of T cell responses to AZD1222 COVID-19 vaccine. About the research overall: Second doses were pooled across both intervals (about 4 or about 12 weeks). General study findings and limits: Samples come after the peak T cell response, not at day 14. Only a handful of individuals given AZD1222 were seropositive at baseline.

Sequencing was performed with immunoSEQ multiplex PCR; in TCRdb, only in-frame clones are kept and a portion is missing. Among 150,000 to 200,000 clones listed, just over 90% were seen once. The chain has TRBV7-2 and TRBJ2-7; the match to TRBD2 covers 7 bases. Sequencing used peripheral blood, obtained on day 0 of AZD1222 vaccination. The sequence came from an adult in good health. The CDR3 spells CASSLSGKLAYEQYF. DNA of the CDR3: TGTGCCAGCAGCTTAAGCGGGAAACTGGCCTACGAGCAGTACTTC.